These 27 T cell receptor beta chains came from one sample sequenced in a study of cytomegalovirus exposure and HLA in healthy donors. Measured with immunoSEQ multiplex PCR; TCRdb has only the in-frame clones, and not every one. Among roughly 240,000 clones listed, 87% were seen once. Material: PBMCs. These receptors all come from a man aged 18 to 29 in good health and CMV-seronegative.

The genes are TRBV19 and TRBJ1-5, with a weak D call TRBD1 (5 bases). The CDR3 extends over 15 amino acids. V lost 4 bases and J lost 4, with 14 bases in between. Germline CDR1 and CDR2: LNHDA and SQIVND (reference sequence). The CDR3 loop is CASSTWDYPNQPQHF. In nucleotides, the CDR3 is TGTGCCAGTAGTACCTGGGACTATCCTAATCAGCCCCAGCATTTT.

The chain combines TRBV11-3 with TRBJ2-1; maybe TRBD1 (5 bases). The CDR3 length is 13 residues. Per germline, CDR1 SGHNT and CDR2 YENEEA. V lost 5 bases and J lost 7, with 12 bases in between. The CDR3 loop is CASSPRVGNEQFF. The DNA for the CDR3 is TGTGCCAGCAGCCCCAGGGTGGGGAATGAGCAGTTCTTC.

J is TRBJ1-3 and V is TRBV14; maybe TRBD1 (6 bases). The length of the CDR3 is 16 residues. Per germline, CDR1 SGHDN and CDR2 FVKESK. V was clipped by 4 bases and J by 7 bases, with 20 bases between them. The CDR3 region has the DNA TGTGCCAGCAGCCCCTACAGGGCCCAAAGTGGGAACACCATATATTTT. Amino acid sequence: CASSPYRAQSGNTIYF.

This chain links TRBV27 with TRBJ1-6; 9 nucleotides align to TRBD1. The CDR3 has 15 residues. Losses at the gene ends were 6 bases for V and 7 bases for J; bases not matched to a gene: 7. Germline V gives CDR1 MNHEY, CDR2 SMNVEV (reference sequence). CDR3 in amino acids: CASRPSTGGNSPLHF. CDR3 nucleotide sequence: TGTGCCAGCAGACCCTCTACAGGGGGCAATTCACCCCTCCACTTT.

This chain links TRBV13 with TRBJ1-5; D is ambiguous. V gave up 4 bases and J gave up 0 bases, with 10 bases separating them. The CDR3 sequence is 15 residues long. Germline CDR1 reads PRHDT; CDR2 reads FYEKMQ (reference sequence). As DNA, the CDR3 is TGTGCCAGCAGCTCCGGTTTTCCTAGCAATCAGCCCCAGCATTTT. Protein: CASSSGFPSNQPQHF.

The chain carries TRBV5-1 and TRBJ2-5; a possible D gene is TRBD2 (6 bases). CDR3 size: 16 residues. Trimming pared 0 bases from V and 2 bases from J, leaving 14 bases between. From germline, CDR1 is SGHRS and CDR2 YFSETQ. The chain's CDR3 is CASSLASSERQETQYF. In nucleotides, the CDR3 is TGCGCCAGCAGCTTGGCCTCTAGCGAGAGACAAGAGACCCAGTACTTC.

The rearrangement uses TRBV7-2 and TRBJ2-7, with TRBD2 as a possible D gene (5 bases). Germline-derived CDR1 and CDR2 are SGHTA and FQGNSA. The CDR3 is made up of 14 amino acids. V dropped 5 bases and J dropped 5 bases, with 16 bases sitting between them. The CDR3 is CASSRERVSDEQYF. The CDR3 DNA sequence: TGTGCCAGCAGCCGGGAACGGGTTTCGGACGAGCAGTACTTC.

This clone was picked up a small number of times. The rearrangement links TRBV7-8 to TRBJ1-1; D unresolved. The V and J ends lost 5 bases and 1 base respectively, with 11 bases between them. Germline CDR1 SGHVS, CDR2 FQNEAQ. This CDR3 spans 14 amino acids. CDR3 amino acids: CASSPRTGNTEAFF. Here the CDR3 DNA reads TGTGCCAGCAGCCCTCGGACTGGGAACACTGAAGCTTTCTTT.

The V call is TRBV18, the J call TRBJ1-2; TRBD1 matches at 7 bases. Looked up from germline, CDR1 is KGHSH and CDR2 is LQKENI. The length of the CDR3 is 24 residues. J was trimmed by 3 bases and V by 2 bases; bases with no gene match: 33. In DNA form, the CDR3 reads TGTGCCAGCTCACCATTTTCGGTGGAGTTCTTGGACGGGACAGAGCGGCGACTACACTATGGCTACACCTTC. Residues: CASSPFSVEFLDGTERRLHYGYTF.

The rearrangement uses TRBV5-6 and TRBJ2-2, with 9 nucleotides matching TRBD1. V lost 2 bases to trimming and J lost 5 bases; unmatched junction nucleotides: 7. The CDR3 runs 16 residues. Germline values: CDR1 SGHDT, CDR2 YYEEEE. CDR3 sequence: CASSFTGGARTGELFF. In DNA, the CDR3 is TGTGCCAGCAGCTTCACAGGGGGCGCAAGAACCGGGGAGCTGTTTTTT.

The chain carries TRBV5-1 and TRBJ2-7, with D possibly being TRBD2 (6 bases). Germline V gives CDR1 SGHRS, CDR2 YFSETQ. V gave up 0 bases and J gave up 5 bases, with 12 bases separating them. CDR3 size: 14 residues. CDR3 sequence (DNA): TGCGCCAGCAGCTTGGGGAGGGTAAATGACGAGCAGTACTTC. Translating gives CASSLGRVNDEQYF.

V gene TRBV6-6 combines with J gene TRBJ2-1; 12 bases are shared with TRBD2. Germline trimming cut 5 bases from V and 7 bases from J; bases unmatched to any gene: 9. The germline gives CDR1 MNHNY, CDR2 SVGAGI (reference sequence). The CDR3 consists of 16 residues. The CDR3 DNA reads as TGTGCCAGCAGTACGGCTAGCGGGGGGGCCGATAATGAGCAGTTCTTC. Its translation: CASSTASGGADNEQFF.

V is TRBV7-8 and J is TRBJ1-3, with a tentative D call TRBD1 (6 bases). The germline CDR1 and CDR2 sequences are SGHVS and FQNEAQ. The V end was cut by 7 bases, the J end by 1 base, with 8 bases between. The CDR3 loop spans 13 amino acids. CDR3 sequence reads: CASTRGSGNTIYF. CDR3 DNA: TGTGCCAGCACCAGGGGTTCTGGAAACACCATATATTTT.

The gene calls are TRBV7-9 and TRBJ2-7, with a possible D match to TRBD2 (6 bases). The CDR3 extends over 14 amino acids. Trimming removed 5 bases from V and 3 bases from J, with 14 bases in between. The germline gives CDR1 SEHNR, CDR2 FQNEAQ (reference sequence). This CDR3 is CASSPNPGGYEQYF. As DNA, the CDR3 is TGTGCCAGCAGCCCGAACCCCGGGGGCTACGAGCAGTACTTC.

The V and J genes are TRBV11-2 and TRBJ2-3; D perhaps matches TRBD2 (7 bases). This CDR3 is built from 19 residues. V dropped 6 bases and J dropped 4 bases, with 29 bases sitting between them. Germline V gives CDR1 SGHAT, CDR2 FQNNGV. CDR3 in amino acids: CASRPIGKYARGRPDTQYF. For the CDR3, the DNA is TGTGCCAGCAGGCCTATCGGGAAGTATGCGCGGGGGCGTCCAGATACGCAGTATTTT.

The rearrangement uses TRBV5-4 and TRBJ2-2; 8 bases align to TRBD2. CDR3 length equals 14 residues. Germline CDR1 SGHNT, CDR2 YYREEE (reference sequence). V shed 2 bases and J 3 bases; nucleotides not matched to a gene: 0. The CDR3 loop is CASSLAGDTGELFF. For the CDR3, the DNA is TGTGCCAGCAGCTTAGCGGGGGACACCGGGGAGCTGTTTTTT.

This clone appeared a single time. DNA for the CDR3: TGTGCCAGCAGCTCACAGGGATGGGACACTACCTACGAGCAGTACTTC. Its translation is CASSSQGWDTTYEQYF. The chain uses TRBV13 and TRBJ2-7, with D tentatively TRBD1 (6 bases). Per the germline V gene, CDR1 is PRHDT and CDR2 is FYEKMQ (reference sequence). The germline V and J ends were trimmed by 4 bases and 2 bases, with 18 bases remaining between them. The CDR3 length is 16 residues. Variable domain in full (rest from reference TRBV13 and TRBJ2-7): AAGVIQSPRHLIKEKRETATLKCYPIPRHDTVYWYQQGPGQDPQFLISFYEKMQSDKGSIPDRFSAQQFSDYHSELNMSSLELGDSALYFCASSSQGWDTTYEQYFGPGTRLTVT.

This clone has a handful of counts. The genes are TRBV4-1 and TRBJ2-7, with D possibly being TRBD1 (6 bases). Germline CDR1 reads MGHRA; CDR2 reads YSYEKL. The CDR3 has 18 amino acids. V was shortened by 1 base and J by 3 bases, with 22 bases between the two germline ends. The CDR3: CASSQVLLTTGGGYEQYF. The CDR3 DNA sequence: TGCGCCAGCAGCCAAGTCCTCCTAACGACAGGTGGTGGCTACGAGCAGTACTTC.

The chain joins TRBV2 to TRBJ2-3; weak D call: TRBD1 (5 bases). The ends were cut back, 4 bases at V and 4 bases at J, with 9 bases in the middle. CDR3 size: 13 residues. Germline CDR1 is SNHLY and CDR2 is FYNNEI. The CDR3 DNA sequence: TGTGCCAGCAGTGTAGACAGTCCAGATACGCAGTATTTT. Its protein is CASSVDSPDTQYF. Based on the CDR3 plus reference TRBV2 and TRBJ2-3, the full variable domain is EPEVTQTPSHQVTQMGQEVILRCVPISNHLYFYWYRQILGQKVEFLVSFYNNEISEKSEIFDDQFSVERPDGSNFTLKIRSTKLEDSAMYFCASSVDSPDTQYFGPGTRLTVL.

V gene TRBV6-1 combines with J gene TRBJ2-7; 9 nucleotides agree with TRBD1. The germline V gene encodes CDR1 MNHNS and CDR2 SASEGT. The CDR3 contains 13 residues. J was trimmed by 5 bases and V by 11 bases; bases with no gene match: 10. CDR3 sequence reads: CAVLQGALHEQYF. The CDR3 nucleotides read TGTGCCGTCCTACAGGGGGCGTTGCACGAGCAGTACTTC.

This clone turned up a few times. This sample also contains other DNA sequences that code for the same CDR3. In DNA form, the CDR3 reads TGCAGTGCCTCCCGCTCCTACGAGCAGTACTTC. Translation: CSASRSYEQYF. The rearrangement links TRBV20-1 to TRBJ2-7; the D is unclear. This CDR3 contains 11 residues. V was pared by 6 bases and J by 0 bases, with 6 bases between. Looked up from germline, CDR1 is DFQATT and CDR2 is SNEGSKA (reference sequence).

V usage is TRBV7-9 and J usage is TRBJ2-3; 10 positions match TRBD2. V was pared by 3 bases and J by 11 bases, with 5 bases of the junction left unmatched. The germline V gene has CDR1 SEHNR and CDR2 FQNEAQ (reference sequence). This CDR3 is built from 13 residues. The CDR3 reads CASSLVPSGGQYF. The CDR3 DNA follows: TGTGCCAGCAGCTTGGTCCCTAGCGGGGGGCAGTATTTT.

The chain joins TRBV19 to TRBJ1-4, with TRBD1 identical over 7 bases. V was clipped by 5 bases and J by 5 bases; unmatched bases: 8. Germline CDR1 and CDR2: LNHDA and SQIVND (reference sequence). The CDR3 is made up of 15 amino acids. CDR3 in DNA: TGTGCCAGTAGTGGGCGGACAGGACACAATGAAAAACTGTTTTTT. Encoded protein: CASSGRTGHNEKLFF.

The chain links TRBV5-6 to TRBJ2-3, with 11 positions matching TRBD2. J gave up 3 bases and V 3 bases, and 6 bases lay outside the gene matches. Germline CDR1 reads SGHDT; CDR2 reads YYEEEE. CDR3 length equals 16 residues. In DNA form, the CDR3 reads TGTGCCAGCAGCTGGTCACTAGCGGGAGTTACAGATACGCAGTATTTT. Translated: CASSWSLAGVTDTQYF.

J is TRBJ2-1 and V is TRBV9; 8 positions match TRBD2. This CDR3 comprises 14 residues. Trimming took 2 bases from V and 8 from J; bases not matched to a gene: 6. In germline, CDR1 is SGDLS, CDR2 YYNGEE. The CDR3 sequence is CASSVGGAGHEQFF. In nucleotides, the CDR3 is TGTGCCAGCAGCGTCGGGGGGGCCGGCCATGAGCAGTTCTTC.

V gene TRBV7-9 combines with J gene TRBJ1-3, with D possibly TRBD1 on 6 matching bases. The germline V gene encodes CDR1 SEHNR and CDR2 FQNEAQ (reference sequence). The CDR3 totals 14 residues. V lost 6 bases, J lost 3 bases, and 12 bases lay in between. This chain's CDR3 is CASRHRTDGNTIYF. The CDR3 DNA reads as TGTGCCAGCAGACACAGGACAGATGGAAACACCATATATTTT.

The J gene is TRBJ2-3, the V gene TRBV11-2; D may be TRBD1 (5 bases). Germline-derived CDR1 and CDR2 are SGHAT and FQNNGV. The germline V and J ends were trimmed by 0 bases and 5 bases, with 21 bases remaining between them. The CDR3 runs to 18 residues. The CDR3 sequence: CASSLDSPGKGPQDTQYF. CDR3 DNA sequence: TGTGCCAGCAGCTTAGACAGCCCAGGGAAGGGCCCACAAGATACGCAGTATTTT.